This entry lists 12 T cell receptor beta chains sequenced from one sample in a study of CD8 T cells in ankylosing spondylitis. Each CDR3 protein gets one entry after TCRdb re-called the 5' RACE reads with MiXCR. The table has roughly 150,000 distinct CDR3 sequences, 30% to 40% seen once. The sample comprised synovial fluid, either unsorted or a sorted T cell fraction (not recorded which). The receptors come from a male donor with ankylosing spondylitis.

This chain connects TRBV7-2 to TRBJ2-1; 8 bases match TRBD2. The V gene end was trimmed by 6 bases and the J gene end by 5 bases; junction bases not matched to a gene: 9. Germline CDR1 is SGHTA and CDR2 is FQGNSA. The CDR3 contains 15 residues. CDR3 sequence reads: CASSLRRGVNNEQFF. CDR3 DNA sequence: TGTGCCAGCAGTCTCAGGCGGGGGGTTAACAATGAGCAGTTCTTC.

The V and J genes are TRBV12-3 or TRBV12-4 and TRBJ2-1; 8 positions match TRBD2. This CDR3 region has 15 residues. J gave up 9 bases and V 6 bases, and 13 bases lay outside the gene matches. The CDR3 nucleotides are TGTGCCAGCAGCAACGCCGGGACTAGAGGGGGTGAGCAGTTCTTC. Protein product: CASSNAGTRGGEQFF.

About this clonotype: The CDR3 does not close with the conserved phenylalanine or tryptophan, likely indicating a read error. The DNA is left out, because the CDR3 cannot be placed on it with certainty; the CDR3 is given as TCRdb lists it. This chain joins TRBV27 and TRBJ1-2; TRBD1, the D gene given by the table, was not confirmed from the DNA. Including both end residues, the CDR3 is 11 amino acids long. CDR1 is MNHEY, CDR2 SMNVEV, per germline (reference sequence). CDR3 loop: CASSLEEQTGS.

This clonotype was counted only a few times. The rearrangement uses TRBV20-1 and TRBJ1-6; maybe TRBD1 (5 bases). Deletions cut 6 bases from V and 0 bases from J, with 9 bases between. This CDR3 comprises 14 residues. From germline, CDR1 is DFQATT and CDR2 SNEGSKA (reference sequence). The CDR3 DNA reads TGCAGTGCCGAAGGGGACTCCTATAATTCACCCCTCCACTTT. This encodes CSAEGDSYNSPLHF.

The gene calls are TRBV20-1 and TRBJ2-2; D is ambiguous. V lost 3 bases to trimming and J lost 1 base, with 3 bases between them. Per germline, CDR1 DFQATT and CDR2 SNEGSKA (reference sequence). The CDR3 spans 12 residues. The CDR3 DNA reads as TGCAGTGCTAGCAAGAACACCGGGGAGCTGTTTTTT. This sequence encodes CSASKNTGELFF.

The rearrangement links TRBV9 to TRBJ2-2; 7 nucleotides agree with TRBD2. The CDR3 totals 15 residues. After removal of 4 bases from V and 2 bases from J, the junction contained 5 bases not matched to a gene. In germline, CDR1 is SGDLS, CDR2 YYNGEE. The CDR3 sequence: CASSPAGVNTGELFF. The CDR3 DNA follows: TGTGCCAGCAGCCCCGCGGGGGTAAACACCGGGGAGCTGTTTTTT.

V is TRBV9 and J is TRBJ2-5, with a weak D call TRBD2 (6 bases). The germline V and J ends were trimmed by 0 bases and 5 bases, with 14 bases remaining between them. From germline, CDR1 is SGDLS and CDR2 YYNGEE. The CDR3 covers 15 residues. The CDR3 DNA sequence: TGTGCCAGCAGCGTAGATCCGGGACTCTGGGAGACCCAGTACTTC. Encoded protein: CASSVDPGLWETQYF.

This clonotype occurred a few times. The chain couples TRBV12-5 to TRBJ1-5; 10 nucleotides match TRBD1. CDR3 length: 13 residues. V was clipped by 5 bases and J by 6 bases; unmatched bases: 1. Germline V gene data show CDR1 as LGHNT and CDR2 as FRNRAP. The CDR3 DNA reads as TGTGCTAGTGGTAGGACAGGGGGTCAGCCCCAGCATTTT. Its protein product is CASGRTGGQPQHF.

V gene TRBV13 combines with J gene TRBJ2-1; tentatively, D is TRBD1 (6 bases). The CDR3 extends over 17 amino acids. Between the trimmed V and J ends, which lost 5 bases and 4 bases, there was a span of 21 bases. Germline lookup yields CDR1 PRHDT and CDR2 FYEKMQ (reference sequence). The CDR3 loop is CASSPQGGHPSYNEQFF. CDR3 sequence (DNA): TGTGCCAGCAGCCCCCAAGGGGGACACCCCTCATACAATGAGCAGTTCTTC. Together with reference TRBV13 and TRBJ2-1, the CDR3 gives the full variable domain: AAGVIQSPRHLIKEKRETATLKCYPIPRHDTVYWYQQGPGQDPQFLISFYEKMQSDKGSIPDRFSAQQFSDYHSELNMSSLELGDSALYFCASSPQGGHPSYNEQFFGPGTRLTVL.

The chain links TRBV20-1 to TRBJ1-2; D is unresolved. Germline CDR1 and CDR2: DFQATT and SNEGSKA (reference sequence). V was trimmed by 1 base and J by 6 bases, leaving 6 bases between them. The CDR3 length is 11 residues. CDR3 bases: TGCAGTGCTAGAGGGGGAAATGGCTACACCTTC. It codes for CSARGGNGYTF.

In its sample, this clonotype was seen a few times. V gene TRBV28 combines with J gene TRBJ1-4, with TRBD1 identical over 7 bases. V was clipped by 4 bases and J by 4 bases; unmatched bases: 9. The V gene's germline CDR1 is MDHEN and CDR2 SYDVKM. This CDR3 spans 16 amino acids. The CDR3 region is CASSSLTTGRNEKLFF. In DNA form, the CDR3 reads TGTGCCAGCAGTTCTCTGACGACAGGGCGTAATGAAAAACTGTTTTTT.

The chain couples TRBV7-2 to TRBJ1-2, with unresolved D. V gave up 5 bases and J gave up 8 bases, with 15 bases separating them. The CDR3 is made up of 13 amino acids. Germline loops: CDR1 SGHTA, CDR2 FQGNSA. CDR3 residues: CASSPIAPRGYTF. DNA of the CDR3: TGTGCCAGCAGCCCTATAGCCCCCCGGGGCTACACCTTC.